The 4 T cell receptor beta chains below come from one sample, sequenced in a study of cytomegalovirus exposure and HLA in healthy donors. The PCR contained 60 Vbeta and 13 Jbeta primers. The assay was immunoSEQ multiplex PCR, and TCRdb's table has in-frame clones only and misses some. The sample holds fewer than 120,000 clones; approximately 84% are singletons and the top ten take about 1.8%. Sequencing was performed on PBMCs. The receptors were gathered from a man in his forties in good health and CMV-seronegative.

The DNA of the CDR3 is TGCAGCGTAAGGACTAGCGGGGCTCCTGGGGAGACCCAGTACTTC. This encodes CSVRTSGAPGETQYF. The chain recombines TRBV29-1 with TRBJ2-5, with TRBD2 matching over 12 bases. The CDR3 is 15 residues long. Germline lookup yields CDR1 SQVTM and CDR2 ANQGSEA. With V trimmed by 6 bases and J by 5 bases, 10 bases remained unmatched.

The CDR3, as DNA: TGTGCCAGTTGCTGGGGGCTCAATCAGCCCCAGCATTTT. This translates into CASCWGLNQPQHF. This chain links TRBV19 with TRBJ1-5, with a tentative D call TRBD1 (6 bases). This CDR3 contains 13 residues. CDR1 and CDR2 (germline): LNHDA, SQIVND (reference sequence). With 8 bases removed from V and 3 bases from J, the gap between germline ends came to 11 bases.

The chain carries TRBV27 and TRBJ2-7; 7 bases fit TRBD2. The V gene end was trimmed by 2 bases and the J gene end by 3 bases; junction bases not matched to a gene: 7. The CDR3 consists of 15 residues. Germline V gene sequence: CDR1 MNHEY, CDR2 SMNVEV (reference sequence). CDR3 sequence: CASSLKSGGGYEQYF. CDR3 nucleotides: TGTGCCAGCAGTTTAAAATCGGGAGGAGGCTACGAGCAGTACTTC.

The V call is TRBV21-1, the J call TRBJ2-5; the table's D call, TRBD1, was not checked against the DNA. TRBV21-1 is termed a pseudogene. This CDR3 is 17 amino acids long. The CDR3 protein is CATEQGCEGGFVETQYF. In DNA form, the CDR3 reads TGTGCCACCGAGCAAGGATGTGAAGGGGGCTTCGTGGAGACCCAGTACTTC.